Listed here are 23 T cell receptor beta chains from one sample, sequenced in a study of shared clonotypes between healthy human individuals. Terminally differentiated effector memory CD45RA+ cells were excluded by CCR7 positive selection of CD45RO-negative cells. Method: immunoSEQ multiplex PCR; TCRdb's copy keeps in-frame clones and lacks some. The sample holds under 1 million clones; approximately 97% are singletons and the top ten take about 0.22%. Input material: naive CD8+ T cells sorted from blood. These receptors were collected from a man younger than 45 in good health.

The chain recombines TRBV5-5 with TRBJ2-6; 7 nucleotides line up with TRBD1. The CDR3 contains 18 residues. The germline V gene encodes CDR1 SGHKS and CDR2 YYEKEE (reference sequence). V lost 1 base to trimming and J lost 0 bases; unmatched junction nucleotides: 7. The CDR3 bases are TGTGCCAGCAGCTTGAAGGGACAGCCAATCTCTGGGGCCAACGTCCTGACTTTC. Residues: CASSLKGQPISGANVLTF.

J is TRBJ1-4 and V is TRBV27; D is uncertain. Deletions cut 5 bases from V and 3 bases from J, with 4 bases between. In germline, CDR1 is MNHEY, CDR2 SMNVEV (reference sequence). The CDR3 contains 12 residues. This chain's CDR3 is CASSGSNEKLFF. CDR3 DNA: TGTGCCAGCAGTGGGTCTAATGAAAAACTGTTTTTT.

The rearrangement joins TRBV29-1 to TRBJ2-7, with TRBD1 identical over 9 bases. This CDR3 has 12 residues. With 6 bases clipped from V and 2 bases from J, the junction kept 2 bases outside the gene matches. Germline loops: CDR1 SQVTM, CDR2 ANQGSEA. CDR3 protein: CSVWTGAYEQYF. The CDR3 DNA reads TGCAGCGTCTGGACAGGGGCCTACGAGCAGTACTTC.

This CDR3 reads CASSGTGNTGELFF. The CDR3 DNA reads as TGTGCCAGCAGCGGGACAGGGAACACCGGGGAGCTGTTTTTT. The chain combines TRBV11-3 with TRBJ2-2; TRBD1 aligns across 8 bases. CDR1 and CDR2 from the germline V gene are SGHNT and YENEEA. Trimming removed 5 bases from V and 1 base from J; junction bases left unmatched: 0. The length of the CDR3 is 14 residues.

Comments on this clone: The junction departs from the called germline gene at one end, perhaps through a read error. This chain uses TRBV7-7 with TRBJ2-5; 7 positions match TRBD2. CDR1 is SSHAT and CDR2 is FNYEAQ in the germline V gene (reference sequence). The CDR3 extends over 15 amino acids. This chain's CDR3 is CASSLTRSGQETQYF. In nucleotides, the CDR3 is TGTGCTAGCAGCTTAACTCGTAGCGGGCAAGAGACCCAGTACTTC.

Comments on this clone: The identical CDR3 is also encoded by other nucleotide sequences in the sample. The CDR3, as DNA: TGCGCCAGCAGCCAAGATATGAACACTGAAGCTTTCTTT. This codes for CASSQDMNTEAFF. The chain recombines TRBV4-3 with TRBJ1-1; D is undetermined. Trimming removed 0 bases at V and 0 bases at J, with 2 bases between. The CDR3 extends over 13 amino acids. Germline lookup yields CDR1 LGHNA and CDR2 YSLEER.

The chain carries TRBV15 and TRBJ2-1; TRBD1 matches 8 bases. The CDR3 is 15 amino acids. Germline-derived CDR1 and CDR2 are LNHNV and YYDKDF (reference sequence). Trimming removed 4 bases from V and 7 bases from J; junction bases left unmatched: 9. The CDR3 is CATSTRTGLRNEQFF. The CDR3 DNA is TGTGCCACCAGCACACGGACAGGGTTGCGGAATGAGCAGTTCTTC.

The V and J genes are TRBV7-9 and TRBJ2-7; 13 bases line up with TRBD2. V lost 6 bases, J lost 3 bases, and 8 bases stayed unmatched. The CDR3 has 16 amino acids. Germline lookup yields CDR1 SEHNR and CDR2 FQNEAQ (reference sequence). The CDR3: CASRTGLAGEIYEQYF. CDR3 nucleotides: TGTGCCAGCAGGACCGGACTAGCGGGAGAGATCTACGAGCAGTACTTC.

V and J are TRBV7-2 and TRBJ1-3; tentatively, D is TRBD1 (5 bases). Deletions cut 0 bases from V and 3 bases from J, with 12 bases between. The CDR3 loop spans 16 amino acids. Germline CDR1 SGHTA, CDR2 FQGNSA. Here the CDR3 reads CASSLAIREGGNTIYF. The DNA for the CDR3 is TGTGCCAGCAGCTTAGCCATCAGGGAGGGTGGAAACACCATATATTTT.

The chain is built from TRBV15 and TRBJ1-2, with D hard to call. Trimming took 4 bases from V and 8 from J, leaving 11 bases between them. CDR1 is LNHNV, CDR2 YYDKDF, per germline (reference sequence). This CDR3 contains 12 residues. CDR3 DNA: TGTGCCACCAGCACTAGAAGGCAAGGCTACACCTTC. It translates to CATSTRRQGYTF.

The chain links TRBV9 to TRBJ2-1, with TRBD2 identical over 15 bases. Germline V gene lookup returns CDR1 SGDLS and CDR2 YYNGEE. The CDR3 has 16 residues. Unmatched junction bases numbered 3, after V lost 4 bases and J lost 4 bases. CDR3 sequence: CASSLGTSGGYNEQFF. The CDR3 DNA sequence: TGTGCCAGCAGCTTAGGGACTAGCGGGGGGTACAATGAGCAGTTCTTC.

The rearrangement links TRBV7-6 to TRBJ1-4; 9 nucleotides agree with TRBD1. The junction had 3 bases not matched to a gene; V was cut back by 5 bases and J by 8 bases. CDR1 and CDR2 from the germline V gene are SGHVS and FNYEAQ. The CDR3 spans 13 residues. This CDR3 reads CASSPGTGEKLFF. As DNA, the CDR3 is TGTGCCAGCAGCCCCGGGACAGGGGAAAAACTGTTTTTT.

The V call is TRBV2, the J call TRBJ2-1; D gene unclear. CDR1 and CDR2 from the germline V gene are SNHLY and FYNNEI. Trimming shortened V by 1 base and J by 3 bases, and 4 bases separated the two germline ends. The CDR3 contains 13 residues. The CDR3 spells CASSEGLYNEQFF. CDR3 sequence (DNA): TGTGCCAGCAGTGAAGGCCTCTACAATGAGCAGTTCTTC.

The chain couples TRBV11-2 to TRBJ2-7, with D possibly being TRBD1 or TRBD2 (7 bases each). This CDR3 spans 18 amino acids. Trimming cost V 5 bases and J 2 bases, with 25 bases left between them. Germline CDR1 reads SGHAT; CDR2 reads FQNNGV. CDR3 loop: CASSLKSGDSRSPYEQYF. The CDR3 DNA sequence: TGTGCCAGCAGCCTGAAAAGCGGGGACAGCCGCTCTCCCTACGAGCAGTACTTC. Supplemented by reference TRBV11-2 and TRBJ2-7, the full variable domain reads EAGVAQSPRYKIIEKRQSVAFWCNPISGHATLYWYQQILGQGPKLLIQFQNNGVVDDSQLPKDRFSAERLKGVDSTLKIQPAKLEDSAVYLCASSLKSGDSRSPYEQYFGPGTRLTVT.

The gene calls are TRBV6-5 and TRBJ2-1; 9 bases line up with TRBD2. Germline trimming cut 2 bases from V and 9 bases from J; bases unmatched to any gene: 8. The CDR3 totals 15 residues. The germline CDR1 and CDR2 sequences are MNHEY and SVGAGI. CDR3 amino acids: CASSYGTSGLTEQFF. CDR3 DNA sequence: TGTGCCAGCAGTTACGGAACTAGCGGGTTAACTGAGCAGTTCTTC.

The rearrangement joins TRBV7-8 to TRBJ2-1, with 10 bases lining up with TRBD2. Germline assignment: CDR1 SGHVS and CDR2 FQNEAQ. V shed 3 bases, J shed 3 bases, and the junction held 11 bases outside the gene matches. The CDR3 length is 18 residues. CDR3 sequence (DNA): TGTGCCAGCAGCTTCGGACTAGCGGAGAAAATCAACTACAATGAGCAGTTCTTC. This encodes CASSFGLAEKINYNEQFF.

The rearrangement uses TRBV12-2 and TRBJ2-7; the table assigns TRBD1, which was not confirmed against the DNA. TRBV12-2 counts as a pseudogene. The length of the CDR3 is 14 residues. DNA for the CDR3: TGTGCAAGTCGCTTGAGGGGGCTCTCCTACGAGCAGTACTTC. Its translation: CASRLRGLSYEQYF.

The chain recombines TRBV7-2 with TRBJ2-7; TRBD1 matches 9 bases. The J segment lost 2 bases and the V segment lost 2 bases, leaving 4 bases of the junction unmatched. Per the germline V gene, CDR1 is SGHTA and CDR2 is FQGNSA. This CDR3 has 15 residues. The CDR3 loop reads CASSLWTGEPYEQYF. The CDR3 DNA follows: TGTGCCAGCAGCTTATGGACAGGGGAGCCCTACGAGCAGTACTTC. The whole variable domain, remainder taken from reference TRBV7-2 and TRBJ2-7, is GAGVSQSPSNKVTEKGKDVELRCDPISGHTALYWYRQSLGQGLEFLIYFQGNSAPDKSGLPSDRFSAERTGGSVSTLTIQRTQQEDSAVYLCASSLWTGEPYEQYFGPGTRLTVT.

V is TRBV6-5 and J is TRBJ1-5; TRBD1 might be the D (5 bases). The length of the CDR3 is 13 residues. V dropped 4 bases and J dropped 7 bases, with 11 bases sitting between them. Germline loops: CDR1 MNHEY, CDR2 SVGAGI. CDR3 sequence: CASSLTQGQPQHF. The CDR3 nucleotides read TGTGCCAGCAGTTTAACGCAGGGACAGCCCCAGCATTTT.

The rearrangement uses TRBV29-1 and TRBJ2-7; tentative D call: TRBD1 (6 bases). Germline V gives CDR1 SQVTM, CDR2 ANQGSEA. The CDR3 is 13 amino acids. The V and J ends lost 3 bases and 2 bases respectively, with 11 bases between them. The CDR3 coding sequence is TGCAGCGTTGAGACAGGCGCTCCCTACGAGCAGTACTTC. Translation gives CSVETGAPYEQYF.

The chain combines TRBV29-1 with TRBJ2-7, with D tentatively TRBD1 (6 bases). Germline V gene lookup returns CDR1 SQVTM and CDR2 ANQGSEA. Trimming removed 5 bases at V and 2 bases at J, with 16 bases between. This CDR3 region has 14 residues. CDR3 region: CSVIQTGKAYEQYF. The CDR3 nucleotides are TGCAGCGTTATTCAAACAGGGAAGGCCTACGAGCAGTACTTC.

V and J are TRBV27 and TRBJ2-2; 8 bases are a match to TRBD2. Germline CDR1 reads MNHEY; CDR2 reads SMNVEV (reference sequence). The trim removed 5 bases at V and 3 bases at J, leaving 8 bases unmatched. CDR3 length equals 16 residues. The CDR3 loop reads CASSPGLEHDTGELFF. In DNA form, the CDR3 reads TGTGCCAGCAGTCCGGGACTAGAGCATGACACCGGGGAGCTGTTTTTT.

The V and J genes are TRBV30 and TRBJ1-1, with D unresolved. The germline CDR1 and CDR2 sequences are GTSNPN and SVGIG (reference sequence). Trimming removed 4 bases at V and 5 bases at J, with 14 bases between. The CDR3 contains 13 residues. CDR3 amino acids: CAWTLDSETEAFF. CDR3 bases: TGTGCCTGGACCCTGGATTCGGAGACTGAAGCTTTCTTT. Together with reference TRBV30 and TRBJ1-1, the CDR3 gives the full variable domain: SQTIHQWPATLVQPVGSPLSLECTVEGTSNPNLYWYRQAAGRGLQLLFYSVGIGQISSEVPQNLSASRPQDRQFILSSKKLLLSDSGFYLCAWTLDSETEAFFGQGTRLTVV.